This passage covers 11 T cell receptor beta chains from one sample sequenced in a study of early stage breast cancer tumors. Only in-frame clones appear in the TCRdb table, and some are missing; sequencing was by immunoSEQ multiplex PCR. The top ten hold about a tenth of the sample, which has about 5,400 clones, about two thirds seen once. The sample consisted of breast tumor tissue. The receptor source for this set is a person between 55 and 69 years old with breast cancer.

This chain connects TRBV5-5 to TRBJ1-3, with 7 positions matching TRBD1. The ends lost 4 bases at V and 0 bases at J; junction bases unmatched: 4. Germline V gene lookup returns CDR1 SGHKS and CDR2 YYEKEE (reference sequence). The CDR3 is 15 residues long. DNA for the CDR3: TGTGCCAGCAGCCGGGACAGCCTCTCTGGAAACACCATATATTTT. Residues: CASSRDSLSGNTIYF.

The gene calls are TRBV9 and TRBJ2-5; D might be TRBD1 or TRBD2, each matching 6 bases. CDR1 and CDR2 from the germline V gene are SGDLS and YYNGEE. The CDR3 is 13 residues long. Trimming removed 4 bases from V and 5 bases from J, with 12 bases in between. The CDR3 DNA reads as TGTGCCAGCAGCAGGGGGGTTCGGGAGACCCAGTACTTC. Translating gives CASSRGVRETQYF.

This clone was recorded a few times. This rearrangement joins TRBV15 to TRBJ2-7, with 9 bases identical to TRBD1. From germline, CDR1 is LNHNV and CDR2 YYDKDF (reference sequence). This CDR3 contains 16 residues. V shed 10 bases, J shed 6 bases, and the junction held 19 bases outside the gene matches. CDR3 in amino acids: CAIAAPPGQGRGEQYF. The CDR3 DNA sequence: TGTGCCATCGCAGCACCACCGGGACAGGGTCGAGGCGAGCAGTACTTC.

This clone was counted between two and nine times. The chain has TRBV14 and TRBJ2-5; perhaps TRBD2 as D (5 bases). The CDR3 covers 18 residues. Germline V gene lookup returns CDR1 SGHDN and CDR2 FVKESK. V gave up 0 bases and J gave up 1 base, with 18 bases separating them. CDR3 loop: CASSQDRVRGISQETQYF. In DNA form, the CDR3 reads TGTGCCAGCAGCCAAGATCGGGTCAGAGGGATAAGCCAAGAGACCCAGTACTTC.

The rearrangement uses TRBV14 and TRBJ1-1, with a tentative D call TRBD1 (5 bases). CDR1 is SGHDN and CDR2 is FVKESK in the germline V gene. The V end was cut by 5 bases, the J end by 3 bases, with 13 bases between. There are 14 residues in the CDR3. The CDR3 sequence: CASSTTVGDTEAFF. In DNA, the CDR3 is TGTGCCAGCAGCACGACAGTCGGTGACACTGAAGCTTTCTTT.

This clone was found a few times. This chain joins TRBV19 and TRBJ1-2; 8 bases fit TRBD1. The CDR3 is 14 amino acids. Germline V gives CDR1 LNHDA, CDR2 SQIVND (reference sequence). The V and J ends lost 3 bases and 8 bases, in that order; junction bases with no gene match: 8. CDR3 DNA sequence: TGTGCCAGTAGTATGGGACAGGACAACTTGGGCTACACCTTC. Amino acids: CASSMGQDNLGYTF. The whole variable domain, remainder taken from reference TRBV19 and TRBJ1-2, is DGGITQSPKYLFRKEGQNVTLSCEQNLNHDAMYWYRQDPGQGLRLIYYSQIVNDFQKGDIAEGYSVSREKKESFPLTVTSAQKNPTAFYLCASSMGQDNLGYTFGSGTRLTVV.

The chain joins TRBV6-5 to TRBJ1-1, with D unresolved. This CDR3 comprises 13 residues. CDR1 is MNHEY, CDR2 SVGAGI, per germline. The V and J ends lost 4 bases and 3 bases respectively, with 9 bases between them. The DNA for the CDR3 is TGTGCCAGCAGTTTGGGTGGGGACACTGAAGCTTTCTTT. It encodes CASSLGGDTEAFF.

This clone is a singleton in its sample. The J gene is TRBJ2-3, the V gene TRBV6-6; tentative D call: TRBD2 (7 bases). This CDR3 contains 15 residues. CDR1 is MNHNY, CDR2 SVGAGI, per germline (reference sequence). V lost 6 bases to trimming and J lost 5 bases, with 18 bases between them. The CDR3 region is CASSLRGALGDTQYF. Here the CDR3 DNA reads TGTGCCAGCAGCCTTCGGGGGGCCCTTGGAGATACGCAGTATTTT.

The V call is TRBV5-1, the J call TRBJ2-2; D may correspond to TRBD1 or TRBD2 (5 bases each). Germline values: CDR1 SGHRS, CDR2 YFSETQ. Trimming pared 3 bases from V and 11 bases from J, leaving 11 bases between. This CDR3 is built from 12 residues. Here the CDR3 DNA reads TGCGCCAGCAGCTCCGGGGCGAGTGAGCTGTTTTTT. Amino acids: CASSSGASELFF.

CDR3 in DNA: TGTGCCTGGAGTTGGCCTCATGAGCAGTTCTTC. It yields the protein CAWSWPHEQFF. The chain carries TRBV30 and TRBJ2-1, with D unclear. V was cut by 2 bases and J by 8 bases, with 7 bases left in between. The length of the CDR3 is 11 residues. Germline CDR1 and CDR2: GTSNPN and SVGIG (reference sequence).

This clone has just one count. The genes are TRBV9 and TRBJ2-3, with 7 bases lining up with TRBD2. CDR1 is SGDLS, CDR2 YYNGEE, per germline. The V segment lost 2 bases and the J segment 2 bases; nucleotides outside the gene matches: 8. CDR3 length: 16 residues. CDR3 protein: CASSVTSAGVTDTQYF. In nucleotides, the CDR3 is TGTGCCAGCAGCGTTACTAGCGCGGGGGTCACAGATACGCAGTATTTT.